This TCR beta chain was captured by sequencing in a study of CD8 T cells in Susac syndrome. Study-wide results and limits: An acknowledgment was made by the study that its TCR sequencing and HLA analysis involved relatively few individuals.

It was with random hexamers that about 0.45 to 1 ug RNA was reverse transcribed. Amplification of TCR beta CDR3 across 54 Vbeta and 13 Jbeta was performed with immunoSEQ multiplex PCR. TCRdb re-called the immunoSEQ multiplex PCR reads through MiXCR, storing one row per CDR3 protein. The sample yields about 120,000 distinct CDR3 sequences, roughly 92% seen once. Trimming removed 4 bases from V and 5 bases from J, with 14 bases in between. Germline V gene data show CDR1 as MDHEN and CDR2 as SYDVKM. CDR3 length: 15 residues. As concerns this clonotype: Its cognate antigen is unknown.

Sequenced: CD4+ T cells from PBMCs. The J gene is TRBJ2-2, the V gene TRBV28; possible D gene TRBD1, 6 bases. This clonotype was obtained from a human donor in good health. CDR3 nucleotide sequence: TGTGCCAGCAGTTCCCCCAGGGGATTTACCGGGGAGCTGTTTTTT. Protein product: CASSSPRGFTGELFF. Full variable domain (remainder filled in from reference TRBV28 and TRBJ2-2): DVKVTQSSRYLVKRTGEKVFLECVQDMDHENMFWYRQDPGLGLRLIYFSYDVKMKEKGDIPEGYSVSREKKERFSLILESASTNQTSMYLCASSSPRGFTGELFFGEGSRLTVL.